The clone carrying this T cell receptor (beta chain) has a handful of counts. Its antigen is unknown. TCRdb called the RT-PCR reads again in MiXCR, with one record for every CDR3 protein. The sample contains about 700,000 distinct CDR3 sequences, about 15% of which appear only once. This sample was included in a study of response to subunit inactivated influenza vaccine. Study-wide findings and caveats: Researchers suggested that each seasonal influenza vaccination recruits few new T cells.

The CDR3 covers 15 residues. V shed 0 bases and J shed 4 bases, with 10 bases lying between them. Germline CDR1 LGHNA, CDR2 YSLEER. The genes are TRBV4-3 and TRBJ1-3; D unresolved. The clonotype originates from a man in his fifties or sixties who received an inactivated influenza vaccine. Sample: PBMCs from blood, taken 14 to 15 days before vaccination. The CDR3 spells CASSQDWEEGNTIYF. CDR3 in DNA: TGCGCCAGCAGCCAAGATTGGGAGGAGGGAAACACCATATATTTT.